This T cell receptor (beta chain) came from a study of blood T cell repertoires in COVID-19. Clinical histories supplied by participants themselves formed the basis of cohort assignment. Generated by immunoSEQ multiplex PCR, the TCRdb table keeps only in-frame clones and is missing some. The table records some 220,000 clones, approximately 90% of them present only once. This CDR3 spans 13 amino acids. The V gene's germline CDR1 is SGHDT and CDR2 YYEEEE. V was pared by 4 bases and J by 6 bases, with 13 bases between. The receptor was derived from a woman between 35 and 50 years old with acute COVID-19. V usage is TRBV5-6 and J usage is TRBJ1-2; D gene ambiguous. Sequenced input: PBMCs or T cells enriched from blood (not recorded which). The CDR3 DNA sequence: TGTGCCAGCAGCGACGGACTTGCGGATGGCTACACCTTC. Its translation is CASSDGLADGYTF.